The rows below give T cell receptor beta chains drawn from one sample of a study of blood T cell repertoires in COVID-19. The data were produced by immunoSEQ multiplex PCR, yet TCRdb's version contains in-frame clones alone and is incomplete. The sample lists some 170,000 clones, approximately 85% seen once, with 5% to 8% in the top ten. Material for sequencing was PBMCs or T cells enriched from blood (not recorded which). Receptors were obtained from a man aged 35 to 55 who had recovered from COVID-19. The CDR3 runs from the conserved cysteine through the conserved F or W. The order of the fields is CDR3 protein, CDR3 DNA, D gene, clone size, J gene, V gene. A D gene is named only where the DNA matches it firmly. Only part of the rows carry a size: once, few, many, or a class if the clone is expanded.

CASRRGGEAFF	TGTGCCAGTAGGAGGGGGGGCGAAGCTTTCTTT	NA	NA	TRBJ1-1	TRBV19
CASSQTGNPGANVLTF	TGTGCCAGCAGTCAAACAGGGAATCCTGGGGCCAACGTCCTGACTTTC	NA	NA	TRBJ2-6	TRBV27
CASTPPGQGREAFF	TGTGCCAGCACCCCTCCGGGACAGGGACGTGAAGCTTTCTTT	TRBD1	NA	TRBJ1-1	TRBV2
CASSGGQAMPMREQYF	TGTGCCAGCAGTGGGGGACAGGCCATGCCTATGCGCGAGCAGTACTTC	TRBD1	NA	TRBJ2-7	TRBV25-1
CSADLAGVGEQYF	TGCAGCGCCGATTTAGCGGGAGTCGGCGAGCAGTACTTC	TRBD2	NA	TRBJ2-7	TRBV29-1
CASSLENDQPQHF	TGTGCCAGCAGCCTCGAGAACGATCAGCCCCAGCATTTT	NA	few	TRBJ1-5	TRBV3-1/TRBV3-2
CSASWTDTEAFF	TGCAGTGCTAGTTGGACAGATACTGAAGCTTTCTTT	NA	few	TRBJ1-1	TRBV20-1
CASGFLAGINSNQPQHF	TGTGCTAGTGGTTTTCTGGCGGGAATTAATAGCAATCAGCCCCAGCATTTT	NA	once	TRBJ1-5	TRBV12-5
CASSRQGLGDNSPLHF	TGCGCCAGCAGCCGACAGGGACTAGGGGATAATTCACCCCTCCACTTT	TRBD1	NA	TRBJ1-6	TRBV5-1
CASSATWSSYNSPLHF	TGTGCCAGCAGTGCTACATGGAGCTCCTATAATTCACCCCTCCACTTT	NA	NA	TRBJ1-6	TRBV6-1
CAFTPGTANYGYTF	TGTGCCTTTACTCCCGGGACAGCAAACTATGGCTACACCTTC	TRBD1	few	TRBJ1-2	TRBV30
CASSQGRQNSNQPQHF	TGTGCCAGCAGCCAAGGGCGACAGAATAGCAATCAGCCCCAGCATTTT	NA	NA	TRBJ1-5	TRBV3-1/TRBV3-2
CASSKERARGDEAFF	TGTGCCAGCAGCAAAGAACGGGCCAGGGGTGATGAAGCTTTCTTT	NA	NA	TRBJ1-1	TRBV6-6
CASSLSPQTSGKETQYF	TGTGCCAGCAGCTTATCCCCCCAGACTAGCGGGAAAGAGACCCAGTACTTC	TRBD2	NA	TRBJ2-5	TRBV7-3
CASRPTGGDGYTF	TGTGCCAGCAGACCTACAGGGGGCGATGGCTACACCTTC	TRBD1	NA	TRBJ1-2	TRBV7-2
CASSPYRSTDTQYF	TGTGCCAGCTCACCCTACAGGAGCACAGATACGCAGTATTTT	NA	NA	TRBJ2-3	TRBV18
CASSHRVSVGTEAFF	TGTGCCAGCAGTCACAGGGTGTCGGTGGGCACTGAAGCTTTCTTT	NA	NA	TRBJ1-1	TRBV27
CASSANSYEQYF	TGTGCCAGCAGCGCCAACAGTTACGAGCAGTACTTC	NA	few	TRBJ2-7	TRBV12-3/TRBV12-4
CAWSMAGGTDTQYF	TGTGCCTGGAGTATGGCCGGAGGAACAGATACGCAGTATTTT	NA	NA	TRBJ2-3	TRBV30
CASSPRQEQYF	TGTGCCAGCAGCCCCCGACAGGAGCAGTACTTC	NA	NA	TRBJ2-7	TRBV7-9
CASSFAQGKGPGANVLTF	TGTGCCAGCAGTTTTGCTCAGGGGAAGGGCCCTGGGGCCAACGTCCTGACTTTC	NA	NA	TRBJ2-6	TRBV28
CASSLRQQAFF	TGTGCCAGTAGCTTGCGACAGCAAGCTTTCTTT	NA	NA	TRBJ1-1	TRBV19
CASSPSSGSSEQYF	TGTGCCAGCAGTCCTTCTAGCGGGAGTTCCGAGCAGTACTTC	TRBD2	few	TRBJ2-7	TRBV2
CASSLNTGQGYEQYF	TGTGCCAGCAGCTTAAACACGGGACAGGGGTACGAGCAGTACTTC	TRBD1	NA	TRBJ2-7	TRBV11-2
CASSTNAGSYTF	TGTGCCAGCTCAACTAACGCCGGCAGTTACACCTTC	NA	NA	TRBJ1-2	TRBV18
CASSQVDYSPLHF	TGTGCCAGCAGCCAAGTGGACTATTCACCCCTCCACTTT	NA	NA	TRBJ1-6	TRBV14
CAWSVGGASGNTIYF	TGTGCCTGGAGTGTAGGGGGGGCTTCTGGAAACACCATATATTTT	NA	NA	TRBJ1-3	TRBV30
CASSLQADKDEQFF	TGCGCCAGCAGCTTACAGGCCGACAAGGATGAGCAGTTCTTC	NA	NA	TRBJ2-1	TRBV5-1
CATSGSSGTDTQYF	TGTGCCACCAGTGGCTCGTCGGGCACAGATACGCAGTATTTT	NA	NA	TRBJ2-3	TRBV24-1
CAWSSQVADIQYF	TGTGCCTGGAGTAGTCAGGTAGCGGACATTCAGTACTTC	NA	NA	TRBJ2-4	TRBV30
CASRDFQGGTEAFF	TGTGCCAGCCGGGACTTTCAGGGAGGTACTGAAGCTTTCTTT	NA	NA	TRBJ1-1	TRBV3-1/TRBV3-2
CATRAGGSPLHF	TGTGCCACCCGTGCGGGGGGCTCACCCCTCCACTTT	NA	NA	TRBJ1-6	TRBV27
CASSPGASNYGYTF	TGTGCCAGCAGTCCAGGGGCGTCTAACTATGGCTACACCTTC	NA	few	TRBJ1-2	TRBV7-9
CAISDTGPSTDTQYF	TGTGCCATCAGTGATACAGGGCCTAGCACAGATACGCAGTATTTT	NA	NA	TRBJ2-3	TRBV10-3
CASSLIGQVNTGELFF	TGTGCCAGCAGCTTAATAGGCCAGGTGAACACCGGGGAGCTGTTTTTT	NA	NA	TRBJ2-2	TRBV13
CASSHPYGTSGATGANVLTF	TGTGCCAGCAGTCACCCTTATGGGACTAGCGGGGCCACTGGGGCCAACGTCCTGACTTTC	TRBD2	NA	TRBJ2-6	TRBV28
CASSVGTGGGYTF	TGTGCCAGCAGTGTGGGGACAGGGGGCGGCTACACCTTC	TRBD1	NA	TRBJ1-2	TRBV25-1
CASVVGLAGGTEQFF	TGTGCCAGCGTAGTGGGCCTAGCGGGAGGGACTGAGCAGTTCTTC	TRBD2	NA	TRBJ2-1	TRBV11-2
CASSPTGARNTIYF	TGTGCCAGCAGCCCGACGGGAGCGAGAAACACCATATATTTT	NA	few	TRBJ1-3	TRBV28
CSASPSGVPSNQPQHF	TGCAGTGCTAGTCCTTCAGGGGTTCCTAGCAATCAGCCCCAGCATTTT	NA	NA	TRBJ1-5	TRBV20-1
CASSSGTGGPNSPLHF	TGTGCCAGCAGTTCCGGGACAGGGGGTCCGAATTCACCCCTCCACTTT	TRBD1	NA	TRBJ1-6	TRBV6-5
CASSLALGGQGTEAFF	TGTGCCAGCAGCTTAGCGCTGGGGGGGCAGGGCACTGAAGCTTTCTTT	NA	NA	TRBJ1-1	TRBV7-8
CASSLGAQGLYEQYF	TGTGCCAGCAGCTTAGGTGCACAGGGCCTCTACGAGCAGTACTTC	NA	few	TRBJ2-7	TRBV7-9
CASSPRGAGLSYNEQFF	TGTGCCAGTAGTCCACGGGGGGCGGGGTTATCCTACAATGAGCAGTTCTTC	NA	NA	TRBJ2-1	TRBV19
CASSPPRGNEKLFF	TGTGCCAGCTCACCCCCGCGGGGCAATGAAAAACTGTTTTTT	NA	NA	TRBJ1-4	TRBV18
CASSRTRSSGELFF	TGTGCCAGTAGTAGGACTAGAAGCTCCGGGGAGCTGTTTTTT	TRBD2	NA	TRBJ2-2	TRBV19
CASSPRQGANYGYTF	TGTGCCAGCAGCCCCAGACAGGGGGCTAACTATGGCTACACCTTC	TRBD1	NA	TRBJ1-2	TRBV5-4
CAWSSPLLPSGNTIYF	TGTGCCTGGAGTTCACCACTTCTCCCCTCTGGAAACACCATATATTTT	NA	NA	TRBJ1-3	TRBV30
CASEKRLAGGREQYF	TGTGCCAGCGAAAAGCGACTAGCGGGGGGCAGGGAGCAGTACTTC	TRBD2	NA	TRBJ2-7	TRBV3-1/TRBV3-2
CASGKGLSGNTIYF	TGTGCCAGCGGAAAGGGGCTCTCTGGAAACACCATATATTTT	NA	NA	TRBJ1-3	TRBV19
CASSQELPNTEAFF	TGTGCCAGCAGCCAAGAACTGCCAAACACTGAAGCTTTCTTT	NA	NA	TRBJ1-1	TRBV3-1/TRBV3-2
CATSAGGKSSYNEQFF	TGTGCCACCAGTGCGGGCGGGAAGAGCTCCTACAATGAGCAGTTCTTC	NA	NA	TRBJ2-1	TRBV24-1
CASSLGAASNQPQHF	TGTGCCAGCAGTTTAGGGGCAGCCAGCAATCAGCCCCAGCATTTT	NA	few	TRBJ1-5	TRBV28
CASSREWNTEAFF	TGTGCCAGCAGTCGGGAGTGGAACACTGAAGCTTTCTTT	NA	NA	TRBJ1-1	TRBV27
CASSSRAYEGTLATNEKLFF	TGTGCCAGCAGCTCTCGTGCGTATGAAGGGACACTTGCAACTAATGAAAAACTGTTTTTT	NA	NA	TRBJ1-4	TRBV9
CASTLGSASTDTQYF	TGTGCCAGCACCCTAGGCTCCGCTAGCACAGATACGCAGTATTTT	NA	NA	TRBJ2-3	TRBV6-5
CASVGGGVTGELFF	TGTGCCAGCGTCGGGGGAGGGGTCACCGGGGAGCTGTTTTTT	TRBD2	NA	TRBJ2-2	TRBV2
CASSLQEYNSPLHF	TGTGCCAGCTCGCTACAGGAGTATAATTCACCCCTCCACTTT	NA	NA	TRBJ1-6	TRBV18
CASSRLAGSQETQYF	TGCGCCAGCAGCCGATTAGCGGGAAGTCAAGAGACCCAGTACTTC	TRBD2	NA	TRBJ2-5	TRBV5-1